The sequence of this T cell receptor (beta chain) was determined in a study of neurological immune-mediated disorders. The making of cDNA relied on 5'RACE with 10-nucleotide random UMIs. Each CDR3 protein gets one entry after TCRdb re-called the 5' RACE reads with MiXCR. The data show tens of thousands of distinct CDR3 sequences, more than 9.5% seen once. The CDR3 sequence is 15 residues long. CDR1 and CDR2 from the germline V gene are DFQATT and SNEGSKA (reference sequence). V lost 5 bases and J 1 base, leaving 16 bases between the germline ends. In Maryland, USA, blood bank volunteers were the healthy controls. The unsorted libraries were produced from 2 million PBMCs held at -80 C. This clonotype was detected ten times or more.

The TCR originated in a female donor in good health. The chain links TRBV20-1 to TRBJ2-3; D unresolved. The sample was PBMCs. This chain's CDR3 is CSAHETWDGTDTQYF. The CDR3 nucleotides are TGCAGTGCTCACGAAACGTGGGATGGCACAGATACGCAGTATTTT.